This T cell receptor beta chain was obtained from a study of somatic mutations in cytotoxic T cells in rheumatoid arthritis. Study-level information: The flow sorting of some V beta antibody-stained T-cell populations reached nearly 100% purity, and the sorted populations included V beta1+ cells sequenced for TCRB.

Concerning this clone: The antigen remains undetermined.

Profiling relied on immunoSEQ multiplex PCR, and the TCRdb table lists in-frame clones only, not all of them. The repertoire includes about 12,000 clones, 70% to 85% of them detected once, and about 9.9% sits in the top ten. V shed 4 bases and J 3 bases; nucleotides not matched to a gene: 6. Germline V gives CDR1 SGHTA, CDR2 FQGNSA. The CDR3 sequence is 14 residues long. General observations from the study: Only rheumatoid arthritis patients, not healthy controls, showed CD8+ clonality increasing with age. For CD8+ T-cell clonality, rheumatoid arthritis patients and age-matched healthy controls did not differ significantly. A largest CD8+ clone above 20% of CD8+ cells occurred in about an eighth of the 65 patients.

The chain joins TRBV7-2 to TRBJ2-7; TRBD2 agrees at 7 bases. The specimen was CD8+ T cells sorted from blood. The sequence was obtained from a woman aged 40 to 50 in good health. The chain's CDR3 is CASSSSGTLYEQYF. Here the CDR3 DNA reads TGTGCCAGCAGCTCGAGCGGGACGCTCTACGAGCAGTACTTC.